One sample yielded the 5 T cell receptor beta chains listed below, sequenced in a study of T cell repertoires in cytomegalovirus infection. TCRdb re-analysed the reads in MiXCR, keeping a single row per CDR3 protein. The table lists a few hundred thousand distinct CDR3 sequences, approximately 17% of them singletons. The sample was CD8+ T cells from PBMCs. The receptor set was obtained from a human donor in good health (CMV status not recorded). Some clones in this sample may be carry-over from other donors' samples.

This clonotype has at least ten counts. The chain joins TRBV7-9 to TRBJ2-1; 9 bases map to TRBD2. V lost 5 bases, J lost 8 bases, and 7 bases stayed unmatched. This CDR3 is 14 amino acids long. The germline CDR1 and CDR2 sequences are SEHNR and FQNEAQ (reference sequence). Written as DNA, the CDR3 is TGTGCCAGCAGCGCCCCGGGACTAGCCGATGAGCAGTTCTTC. Translation gives CASSAPGLADEQFF. Full variable domain (remainder filled in from reference TRBV7-9 and TRBJ2-1): DTGVSQNPRHKITKRGQNVTFRCDPISEHNRLYWYRQTLGQGPEFLTYFQNEAQLEKSRLLSDRFSAERPKGSFSTLEIQRTEQGDSAMYLCASSAPGLADEQFFGPGTRLTVL.

The CDR3: CSAMSRDNYEQYF. The CDR3 DNA reads as TGCAGTGCTATGAGCCGGGACAACTACGAGCAGTACTTC. The chain combines TRBV20-1 with TRBJ2-7, with D maybe TRBD1 (6 bases). Looked up from germline, CDR1 is DFQATT and CDR2 is SNEGSKA (reference sequence). The CDR3 is made up of 13 amino acids. V was pared by 4 bases and J by 3 bases, with 13 bases between.

This clonotype occurred many times. The CDR3 protein is CATQRVTSPRSYEQYF. The CDR3 region has the DNA TGTGCCACCCAGCGGGTTACCTCGCCAAGGTCCTACGAGCAGTACTTC. The genes are TRBV7-9 and TRBJ2-7; TRBD2 is a possible D gene (6 bases). This CDR3 is built from 16 residues. Germline CDR1 SEHNR, CDR2 FQNEAQ (reference sequence). Trimming shortened V by 10 bases and J by 1 base, and 23 bases separated the two germline ends. The full variable domain, in which reference TRBV7-9 and TRBJ2-7 provide the parts outside the CDR3, is DTGVSQNPRHKITKRGQNVTFRCDPISEHNRLYWYRQTLGQGPEFLTYFQNEAQLEKSRLLSDRFSAERPKGSFSTLEIQRTEQGDSAMYLCATQRVTSPRSYEQYFGPGTRLTVT.

This clonotype was counted ten times or more. The J gene is TRBJ2-2, the V gene TRBV28; TRBD2 might be the D (6 bases). V was trimmed by 3 bases and J by 7 bases, leaving 9 bases between them. Germline V lookup: CDR1 MDHEN, CDR2 SYDVKM. CDR3 size: 13 residues. The CDR3 loop reads CASSFWGDGELFF. In DNA form, the CDR3 reads TGTGCCAGCAGTTTTTGGGGGGACGGGGAGCTGTTTTTT.

As DNA, the CDR3 is TGTGCCAGCAGCTTGTTTACCGACGATAGCAATCAGCCCCAGCATTTT. Amino acid sequence: CASSLFTDDSNQPQHF. The chain recombines TRBV5-6 with TRBJ1-5; D is undetermined. The CDR3 extends over 16 amino acids. Germline CDR1 and CDR2: SGHDT and YYEEEE. V lost 1 base to trimming and J lost 0 bases, with 11 bases between them.